Listed below are T cell receptor beta chains from one sample, sequenced in a study of metastatic and nonmetastatic thyroid tumors. Through MiXCR, TCRdb re-clonotyped the PCR reads. Counted here are more than 70,000 clones, about 9.1% occurring once; the ten biggest clones make up under 9%. What was sequenced was blood. The receptors stem from a female donor with papillary thyroid cancer or a benign thyroid nodule (not recorded which). Some clones in this sample may be carry-over from other donors' samples. Both conserved end residues are part of each CDR3. A D gene is named only where the DNA matches it firmly. Clone sizes are given selectively: once, few, many, or a class where the clone is expanded.

14,many,TRBJ1-5,TRBV27,-,CASRLGPTAMPQHF,TGTGCCAGCAGATTAGGGCCCACGGCGATGCCCCAGCATTTT
14,many,TRBJ1-6,TRBV19,-,CASSIIALNSPLHF,TGTGCCAGTAGTATCATCGCCCTGAATTCACCCCTCCACTTT
13,many,TRBJ2-2,TRBV7-9,-,CASSRQDTGELFF,TGTGCCAGCAGCCGACAGGACACCGGGGAGCTGTTTTTT
14,many,TRBJ2-5,TRBV28,TRBD2,CASSRGGSQETQYF,TGTGCCAGCAGTCGCGGGGGGAGTCAAGAGACCCAGTACTTC
13,many,TRBJ2-5,TRBV6-1,-,CASSVQGPETQYF,TGTGCCAGCAGTGTGCAGGGGCCGGAGACCCAGTACTTC
12,many,TRBJ2-3,TRBV12-3/TRBV12-4,-,CASSLPPDTQYF,TGTGCCAGCAGTTTACCCCCAGATACGCAGTATTTT
15,many,TRBJ2-3,TRBV20-1,-,CSPPRASGHTDTQYF,TGCAGTCCCCCGCGGGCCTCAGGTCACACAGATACGCAGTATTTT
17,many,TRBJ1-6,TRBV9,-,CASSPQHLRGVGSPLHF,TGTGCCAGCAGCCCCCAACACTTGAGAGGGGTAGGTTCACCCCTCCACTTT
15,many,TRBJ2-5,TRBV27,TRBD1,CASSLRTGGRETQYF,TGTGCCAGCAGTTTACGGACAGGGGGTCGGGAGACCCAGTACTTC
17,many,TRBJ1-5,TRBV20-1,-,CSARDGRGAGSNQPQHF,TGCAGTGCTAGAGATGGTAGGGGGGCTGGTAGCAATCAGCCCCAGCATTTT
13,many,TRBJ2-3,TRBV12-3/TRBV12-4,-,CASSLGGPDTQYF,TGTGCCAGCAGTTTAGGGGGTCCCGATACGCAGTATTTT
15,many,TRBJ2-1,TRBV18,TRBD2,CASSPRTSDYNEQFF,TGTGCCAGCTCACCCCGGACTAGCGACTACAATGAGCAGTTCTTC
16,many,TRBJ1-6,TRBV6-1,TRBD1,CASSTQSGQGNSPLHF,TGTGCCAGCAGTACCCAATCGGGACAGGGGAATTCACCCCTCCACTTT
14,many,TRBJ2-1,TRBV5-1,-,CASSPGGLYNEQFF,TGCGCCAGCAGCCCCGGGGGCCTCTACAATGAGCAGTTCTTC
15,many,TRBJ2-2,TRBV18,-,CASSPGLSNTGELFF,TGTGCCAGCTCACCGGGACTCTCGAACACCGGGGAGCTGTTTTTT
15,once,TRBJ2-7,TRBV2,TRBD1,CASSGSRDRPYEQYF,TGTGCCAGCAGTGGAAGCCGGGACAGACCCTACGAGCAGTACTTC
15,few,TRBJ1-1,TRBV28,TRBD1,CASPPTGGLGTEAFF,TGTGCCAGCCCCCCTACAGGGGGATTGGGCACTGAAGCTTTCTTT
15,many,TRBJ2-4,TRBV6-1,-,CASSSQGTAKNIQYF,TGTGCCAGCAGTTCTCAGGGGACAGCCAAAAACATTCAGTACTTC
14,many,TRBJ2-7,TRBV6-1,TRBD1,CASRTDRGGFEQYF,TGTGCCAGCAGAACAGACAGGGGGGGGTTCGAGCAGTACTTC
13,many,TRBJ2-7,TRBV6-1,-,CASSSEVGGEQYF,TGTGCCAGCAGTAGTGAAGTGGGGGGCGAGCAGTACTTC
17,many,TRBJ2-7,TRBV12-3/TRBV12-4,TRBD1,CASSNLWDRGASYEQYF,TGTGCCAGCAGCAACCTATGGGACAGGGGTGCCTCCTACGAGCAGTACTTC
15,-,TRBJ1-3,TRBV3-1,-,CASSPRPGAGSTIYF,TGTGCCAGCAGCCCCCGCCCCGGGGCTGGAAGCACCATATATTTT
12,many,TRBJ2-5,TRBV7-2,-,CASSLGSGTQYF,TGTGCCAGCAGCTTAGGTTCTGGGACCCAGTACTTC
15,many,TRBJ2-3,TRBV5-1,TRBD1,CASSLTGGRTDTQYF,TGCGCCAGCAGCTTGACAGGGGGACGCACAGATACGCAGTATTTT
16,many,TRBJ2-2,TRBV7-3,-,CASSSSGRGDTGELFF,TGTGCCAGCAGCTCAAGTGGGCGGGGAGACACCGGGGAGCTGTTTTTT
16,many,TRBJ1-4,TRBV27,TRBD1,CASRGTGGSTNEKLFF,TGTGCCAGCAGGGGGACAGGGGGCTCAACTAATGAAAAACTGTTTTTT
15,many,TRBJ2-7,TRBV15,TRBD1,CATSRDTQGGYEQYF,TGTGCCACCAGCAGAGACACACAGGGGGGATACGAGCAGTACTTC